The T cell receptor beta chain described here comes from a study of T cells expressing NK-cell markers. The overall study: HCMV serostatus: most of the eight sequenced donors positive, one negative.

About this clonotype: The antigen remains unidentified.

The CDR3 has 17 amino acids. Germline CDR1 is LGHDT and CDR2 is YNNKEL (reference sequence). UMIs accompanied the 5'RACE template switching by which TCR beta cDNA was made. For each CDR3 protein, TCRdb gives one entry from its re-call of the 5' RACE reads, without DNA. The sample table sets out roughly 160,000 distinct CDR3 sequences. Study results and caveats: These same clonotypes (in a handful of donors) also led the CD3+CD56-NKG2C+ fraction.

Sequencing used blood T cells: a sorted CD56 or NKG2C T cell subset, CD4+ or CD8+ T cells, or bulk PBMC T cells (not recorded which). The receptor's source is a woman between 18 and 70 years old in good health. The rearrangement uses TRBV3-1 and TRBJ2-4; the TRBD2 assignment by TCRdb is unverifiable without DNA. This CDR3 reads CASSPLAGGIAKNIQYF.